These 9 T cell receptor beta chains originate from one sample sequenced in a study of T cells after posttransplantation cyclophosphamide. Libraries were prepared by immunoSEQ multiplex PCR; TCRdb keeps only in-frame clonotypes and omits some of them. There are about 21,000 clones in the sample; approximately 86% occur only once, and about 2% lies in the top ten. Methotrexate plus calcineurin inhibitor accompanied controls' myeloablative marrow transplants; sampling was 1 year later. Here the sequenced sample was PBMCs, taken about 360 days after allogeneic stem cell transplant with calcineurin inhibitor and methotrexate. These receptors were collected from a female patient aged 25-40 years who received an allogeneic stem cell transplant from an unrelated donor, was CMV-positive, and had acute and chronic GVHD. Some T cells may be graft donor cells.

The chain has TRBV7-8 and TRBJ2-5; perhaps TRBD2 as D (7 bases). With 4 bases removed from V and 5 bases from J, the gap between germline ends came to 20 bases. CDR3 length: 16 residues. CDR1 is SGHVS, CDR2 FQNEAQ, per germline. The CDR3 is CASSSGGIGGVETQYF. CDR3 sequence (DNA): TGTGCCAGCAGCTCAGGAGGGATAGGGGGGGTTGAGACCCAGTACTTC.

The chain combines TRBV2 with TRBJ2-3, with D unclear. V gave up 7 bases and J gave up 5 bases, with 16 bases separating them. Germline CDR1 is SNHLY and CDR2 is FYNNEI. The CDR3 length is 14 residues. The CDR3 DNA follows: TGTGCCAGCACCCCGCCACTGCTCCGAGATACGCAGTATTTT. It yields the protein CASTPPLLRDTQYF.

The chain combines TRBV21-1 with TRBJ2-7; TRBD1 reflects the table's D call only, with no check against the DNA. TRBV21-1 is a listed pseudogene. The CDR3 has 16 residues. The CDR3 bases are TGTGCCAACACCAACGGAGGGACAGCCCCTGCCTACGAGCAGTACTTC. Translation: CANTNGGTAPAYEQYF.

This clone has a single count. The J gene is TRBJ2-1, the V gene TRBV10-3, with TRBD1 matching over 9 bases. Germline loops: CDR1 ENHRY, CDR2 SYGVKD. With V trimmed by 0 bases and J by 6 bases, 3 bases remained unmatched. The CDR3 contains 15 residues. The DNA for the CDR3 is TGTGCCATCAGTGAGTCGACGGACAGGGGCAATGAGCAGTTCTTC. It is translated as CAISESTDRGNEQFF.

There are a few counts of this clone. The CDR3 sequence: CASSSAANGLAFYEQYF. DNA for the CDR3: TGTGCCAGCAGTTCCGCGGCGAACGGACTAGCGTTCTACGAGCAGTACTTC. This chain links TRBV28 with TRBJ2-7, with 9 bases matching TRBD2. The germline CDR1 and CDR2 sequences are MDHEN and SYDVKM. The CDR3 has 17 amino acids. J gave up 3 bases and V 4 bases, and 13 bases lay outside the gene matches. The full variable domain, rest sourced from reference TRBV28 and TRBJ2-7, is DVKVTQSSRYLVKRTGEKVFLECVQDMDHENMFWYRQDPGLGLRLIYFSYDVKMKEKGDIPEGYSVSREKKERFSLILESASTNQTSMYLCASSSAANGLAFYEQYFGPGTRLTVT.

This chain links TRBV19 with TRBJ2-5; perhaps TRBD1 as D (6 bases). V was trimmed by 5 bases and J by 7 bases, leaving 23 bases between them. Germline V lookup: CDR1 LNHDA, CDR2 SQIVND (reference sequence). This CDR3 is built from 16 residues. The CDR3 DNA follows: TGTGCCAGTAGTCGTCGTCCCCAGGGGAACCAGGGGACCCAGTACTTC. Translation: CASSRRPQGNQGTQYF.

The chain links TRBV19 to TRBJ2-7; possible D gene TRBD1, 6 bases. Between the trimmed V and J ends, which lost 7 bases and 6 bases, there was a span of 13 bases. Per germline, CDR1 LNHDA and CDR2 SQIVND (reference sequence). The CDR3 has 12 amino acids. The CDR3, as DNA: TGTGCCAGTAACACAGGGTTAGGCGAGCAGTACTTC. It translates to CASNTGLGEQYF. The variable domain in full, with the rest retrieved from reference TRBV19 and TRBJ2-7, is DGGITQSPKYLFRKEGQNVTLSCEQNLNHDAMYWYRQDPGQGLRLIYYSQIVNDFQKGDIAEGYSVSREKKESFPLTVTSAQKNPTAFYLCASNTGLGEQYFGPGTRLTVT.

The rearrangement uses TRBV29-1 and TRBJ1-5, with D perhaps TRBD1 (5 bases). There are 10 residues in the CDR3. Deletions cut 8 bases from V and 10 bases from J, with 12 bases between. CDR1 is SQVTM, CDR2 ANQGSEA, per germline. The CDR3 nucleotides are TGCAGCTCCCCACAGGCCCCCCAGCATTTT. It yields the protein CSSPQAPQHF.

In nucleotides, the CDR3 is TGTGCCAGCAGAACACCTCGCGGGGCTTCCTACGAGCAGTACTTC. Translation: CASRTPRGASYEQYF. The chain recombines TRBV6-1 with TRBJ2-7, with a tentative D call TRBD2 (6 bases). This CDR3 has 15 residues. V dropped 6 bases and J dropped 1 base, with 16 bases sitting between them. The germline V gene encodes CDR1 MNHNS and CDR2 SASEGT.